The 7 T cell receptor beta chains listed next were all sequenced from one sample in a study of OX40 agonist ivuxolimab in advanced cancers. Assay: immunoSEQ multiplex PCR; the TCRdb copy retains only in-frame clones and omits some. The sample has roughly 93,000 clones, about four fifths seen once. Source: CD4+ or CD8+ T cells sorted from blood, taken in a trial of the OX40 agonist ivuxolimab. These receptors were taken from an adult with an advanced solid tumor such as melanoma, head and neck, liver or kidney cancer.

V usage is TRBV27 and J usage is TRBJ1-4; D is ambiguous. V gave up 5 bases and J gave up 6 bases, with 13 bases separating them. CDR1 is MNHEY, CDR2 SMNVEV, per germline (reference sequence). This CDR3 region has 14 residues. CDR3 region: CASSPRWSYEKLFF. The CDR3 nucleotides read TGTGCCAGCAGTCCCAGGTGGAGTTATGAAAAACTGTTTTTT.

CDR3 nucleotides: TGTGCCAGCAGTTCGAAACCGGCCAGGGAGGATCAGCCCCAGCATTTT. Translating gives CASSSKPAREDQPQHF. The chain recombines TRBV27 with TRBJ1-5; TRBD1 might be the D (5 bases). Trimming took 4 bases from V and 5 from J, leaving 18 bases between them. From germline, CDR1 is MNHEY and CDR2 SMNVEV (reference sequence). CDR3 size: 16 residues.

The V call is TRBV25-1, the J call TRBJ2-1; TRBD2 matches 8 bases. Losses at the gene ends were 2 bases for V and 0 bases for J; bases not matched to a gene: 6. The CDR3 has 17 amino acids. CDR1 MGHDK and CDR2 SYGVNS come from the germline V gene. CDR3 protein: CASSESGGLSSYNEQFF. DNA of the CDR3: TGTGCCAGCAGTGAAAGCGGGGGACTCAGCTCCTACAATGAGCAGTTCTTC. Based on the CDR3 plus reference TRBV25-1 and TRBJ2-1, the full variable domain is EADIYQTPRYLVIGTGKKITLECSQTMGHDKMYWYQQDPGMELHLIHYSYGVNSTEKGDLSSESTVSRIRTEHFPLTLESARPSHTSQYLCASSESGGLSSYNEQFFGPGTRLTVL.

This clone was detected a few times. The rearrangement joins TRBV5-1 to TRBJ1-2; 10 nucleotides align to TRBD1. Germline CDR1 is SGHRS and CDR2 is YFSETQ. With 5 bases clipped from V and 4 bases from J, the junction kept 5 bases outside the gene matches. The length of the CDR3 is 14 residues. The CDR3 nucleotides read TGCGCCAGCAGAGTCGGACAGGGGGGCTATGGCTACACCTTC. It codes for CASRVGQGGYGYTF.

The CDR3 here is CASSDHEAGGPPEQYF. CDR3 sequence (DNA): TGTGCCAGCAGCGACCATGAGGCGGGAGGGCCACCCGAGCAGTACTTC. The chain couples TRBV9 to TRBJ2-7, with TRBD2 matching 9 bases. Trimming cost V 3 bases and J 6 bases; bases outside gene matches: 13. Germline values: CDR1 SGDLS, CDR2 YYNGEE. This CDR3 contains 16 residues.

The chain employs TRBV11-2 and TRBJ1-2; D is unresolved. V lost 5 bases to trimming and J lost 5 bases, with 12 bases between them. The CDR3 runs to 13 residues. The germline V gene encodes CDR1 SGHAT and CDR2 FQNNGV. The DNA of the CDR3 is TGTGCCAGCAGCCTAGGCCCACTTTATGGCTACACCTTC. The encoded protein is CASSLGPLYGYTF.

This clone has just a few counts. CDR3 in amino acids: CASSFGRRGAQHF. The CDR3 DNA reads TGTGCCAGCAGCTTTGGACGCAGAGGAGCCCAGCATTTT. This sequence joins TRBV11-2 and TRBJ1-5, with D hard to call. Germline values: CDR1 SGHAT, CDR2 FQNNGV. Trimming pared 3 bases from V and 11 bases from J, leaving 14 bases between. This CDR3 comprises 13 residues. The full variable domain, completed using reference TRBV11-2 and TRBJ1-5, is EAGVAQSPRYKIIEKRQSVAFWCNPISGHATLYWYQQILGQGPKLLIQFQNNGVVDDSQLPKDRFSAERLKGVDSTLKIQPAKLEDSAVYLCASSFGRRGAQHFGDGTRLSIL.